This TCR beta chain was sequenced in a study of spatial heterogeneity in lung cancer. Time point specified: blood at routine non-recurrence follow-up after resection. Without sorting, whole RNA was sequenced from tumor, nontumor lung or frozen PBMC. This clonotype was picked up a small number of times. This CDR3 is 18 amino acids long. With V trimmed by 7 bases and J by 1 base, 16 bases remained unmatched. Looked up from germline, CDR1 is LNHDA and CDR2 is SQIVND (reference sequence). In TCRdb, the 5' RACE reads were re-called with MiXCR into one record per CDR3 protein. The sample has around 120,000 distinct CDR3 sequences; less than 15% are singletons.

The sample was PBMCs, taken at follow-up. This receptor was taken from a male donor with early-stage non-small cell lung cancer. The chain uses TRBV19 and TRBJ1-5; 7 nucleotides line up with TRBD1. This chain's CDR3 is CASKLRGQSSGSNQPQHF. CDR3 DNA sequence: TGTGCCAGTAAATTAAGGGGACAGTCTAGTGGAAGCAATCAGCCCCAGCATTTT.